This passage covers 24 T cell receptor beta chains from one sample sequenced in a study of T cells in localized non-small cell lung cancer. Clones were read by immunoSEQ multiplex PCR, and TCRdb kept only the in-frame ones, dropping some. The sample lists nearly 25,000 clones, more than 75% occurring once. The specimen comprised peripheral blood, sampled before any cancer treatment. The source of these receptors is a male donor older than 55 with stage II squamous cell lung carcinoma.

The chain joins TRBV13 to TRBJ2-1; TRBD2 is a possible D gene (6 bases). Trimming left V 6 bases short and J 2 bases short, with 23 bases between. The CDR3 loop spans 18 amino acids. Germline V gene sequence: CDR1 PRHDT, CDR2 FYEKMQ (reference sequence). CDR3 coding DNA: TGTGCCAGCAGTCGCACGGCCCCCCTAGCGCAGACCTACAATGAGCAGTTCTTC. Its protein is CASSRTAPLAQTYNEQFF.

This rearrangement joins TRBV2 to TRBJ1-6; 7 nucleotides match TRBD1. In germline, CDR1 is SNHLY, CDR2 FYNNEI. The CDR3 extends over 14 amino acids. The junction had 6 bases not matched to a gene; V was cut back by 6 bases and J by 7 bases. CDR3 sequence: CASRGDSGNSPLHF. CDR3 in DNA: TGTGCCAGCAGAGGGGACAGTGGGAATTCACCCCTCCACTTT.

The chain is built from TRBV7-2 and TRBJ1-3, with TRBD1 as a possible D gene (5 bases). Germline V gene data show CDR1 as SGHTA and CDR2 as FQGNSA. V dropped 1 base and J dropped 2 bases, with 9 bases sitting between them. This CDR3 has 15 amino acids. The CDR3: CASSLGGRAGNTIYF. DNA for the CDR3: TGTGCCAGCAGCTTAGGGGGCAGGGCTGGAAACACCATATATTTT.

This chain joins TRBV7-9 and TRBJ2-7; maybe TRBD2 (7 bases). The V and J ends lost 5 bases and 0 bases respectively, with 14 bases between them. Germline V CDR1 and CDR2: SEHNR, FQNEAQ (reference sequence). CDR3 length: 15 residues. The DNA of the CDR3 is TGTGCCAGCAGCCTACAGGGAGGGAGCTCCTACGAGCAGTACTTC. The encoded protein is CASSLQGGSSYEQYF.

The CDR3, as DNA: TGTGCCAGCAGCTTGGCGGCGCTAGCGGGGAGAGGGGCCAACGTCCTGACTTTC. Translated: CASSLAALAGRGANVLTF. V gene TRBV5-4 combines with J gene TRBJ2-6; 9 nucleotides line up with TRBD2. CDR3 length equals 18 residues. With V trimmed by 0 bases and J by 4 bases, 8 bases remained unmatched. The germline V gene has CDR1 SGHNT and CDR2 YYREEE (reference sequence).

This CDR3 reads CSVGGRMNTEAFF. Here the CDR3 DNA reads TGCAGCGTCGGAGGGAGAATGAACACTGAAGCTTTCTTT. This rearrangement joins TRBV29-1 to TRBJ1-1; D unclear. The CDR3 covers 13 residues. V was pared by 6 bases and J by 0 bases, with 11 bases between. Germline V gene lookup returns CDR1 SQVTM and CDR2 ANQGSEA.

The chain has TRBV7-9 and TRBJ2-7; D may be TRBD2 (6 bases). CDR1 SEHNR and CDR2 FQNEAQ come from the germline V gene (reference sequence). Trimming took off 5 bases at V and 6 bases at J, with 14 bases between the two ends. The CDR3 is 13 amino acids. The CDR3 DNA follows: TGTGCCAGCAGCCCGCCGGGAGCTTCCGAGCAGTACTTC. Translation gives CASSPPGASEQYF.

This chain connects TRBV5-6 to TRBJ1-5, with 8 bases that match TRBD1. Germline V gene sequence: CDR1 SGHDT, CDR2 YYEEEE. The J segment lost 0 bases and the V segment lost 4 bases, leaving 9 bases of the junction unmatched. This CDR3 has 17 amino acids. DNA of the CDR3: TGTGCCAGCAGCCTCCTTACGACAGGGGATAGCAATCAGCCCCAGCATTTT. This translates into CASSLLTTGDSNQPQHF.

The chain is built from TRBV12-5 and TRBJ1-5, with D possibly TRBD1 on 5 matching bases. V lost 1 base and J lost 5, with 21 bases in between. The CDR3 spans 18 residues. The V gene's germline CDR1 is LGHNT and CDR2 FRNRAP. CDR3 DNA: TGTGCTAGTGGTTTGGAAAGACAGCCGGGAAGAGAGGATCAGCCCCAGCATTTT. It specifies CASGLERQPGREDQPQHF.

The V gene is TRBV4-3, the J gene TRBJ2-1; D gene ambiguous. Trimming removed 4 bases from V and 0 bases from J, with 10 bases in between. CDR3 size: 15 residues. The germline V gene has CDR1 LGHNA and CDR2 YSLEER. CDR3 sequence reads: CASSPHFSSYNEQFF. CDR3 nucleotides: TGCGCCAGCAGCCCTCATTTCAGCTCCTACAATGAGCAGTTCTTC.

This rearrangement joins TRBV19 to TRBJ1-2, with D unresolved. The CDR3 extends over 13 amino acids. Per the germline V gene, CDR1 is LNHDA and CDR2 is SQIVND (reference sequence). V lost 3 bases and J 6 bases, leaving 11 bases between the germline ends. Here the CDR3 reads CASSIGVLNGYTF. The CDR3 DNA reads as TGTGCCAGTAGTATCGGTGTGTTAAATGGCTACACCTTC.

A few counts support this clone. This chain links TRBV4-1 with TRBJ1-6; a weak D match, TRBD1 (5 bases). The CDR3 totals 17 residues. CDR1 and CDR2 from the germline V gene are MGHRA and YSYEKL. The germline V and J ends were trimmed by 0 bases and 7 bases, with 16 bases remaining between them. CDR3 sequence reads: CASSQDRARGSNSPLHF. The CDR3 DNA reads TGCGCCAGCAGCCAAGACAGGGCCAGAGGATCCAATTCACCCCTCCACTTT.

The CDR3 loop reads CASSLRDPTKNIQYF. CDR3 bases: TGTGCCAGTAGTCTCCGGGATCCCACCAAAAACATTCAGTACTTC. V gene TRBV19 combines with J gene TRBJ2-4; D might be TRBD2 (5 bases). The V gene's germline CDR1 is LNHDA and CDR2 SQIVND (reference sequence). Trimming removed 5 bases from V and 2 bases from J, with 13 bases in between. The CDR3 consists of 15 residues.

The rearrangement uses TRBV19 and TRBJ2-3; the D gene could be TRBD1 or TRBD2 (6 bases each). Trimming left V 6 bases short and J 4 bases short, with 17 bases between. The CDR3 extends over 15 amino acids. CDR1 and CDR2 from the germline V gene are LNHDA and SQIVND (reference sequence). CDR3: CASSRGTGAADTQYF. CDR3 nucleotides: TGTGCCAGTAGCAGGGGTACGGGAGCGGCAGATACGCAGTATTTT. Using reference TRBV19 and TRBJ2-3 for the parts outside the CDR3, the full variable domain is DGGITQSPKYLFRKEGQNVTLSCEQNLNHDAMYWYRQDPGQGLRLIYYSQIVNDFQKGDIAEGYSVSREKKESFPLTVTSAQKNPTAFYLCASSRGTGAADTQYFGPGTRLTVL.

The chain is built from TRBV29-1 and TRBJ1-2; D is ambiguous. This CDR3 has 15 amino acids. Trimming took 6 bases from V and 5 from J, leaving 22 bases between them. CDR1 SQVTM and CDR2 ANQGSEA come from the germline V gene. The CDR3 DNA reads TGCAGCGTGTATCCCCGGCCTGGGGAGAGTTATGGCTACACCTTC. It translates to CSVYPRPGESYGYTF.

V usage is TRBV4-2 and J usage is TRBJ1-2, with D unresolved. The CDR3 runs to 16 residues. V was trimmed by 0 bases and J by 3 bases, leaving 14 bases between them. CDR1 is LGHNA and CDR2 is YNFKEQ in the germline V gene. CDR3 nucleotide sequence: TGTGCCAGCAGCCAAGAGGGCATCTTAAGGGACTATGGCTACACCTTC. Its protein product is CASSQEGILRDYGYTF.

In DNA, the CDR3 is TGTGCCAGCAGTATAGGACACCACAACTATGGCTACACCTTC. Translating it yields CASSIGHHNYGYTF. This chain links TRBV28 with TRBJ1-2; possibly TRBD1 for D (5 bases). This CDR3 region has 14 residues. The V gene's germline CDR1 is MDHEN and CDR2 SYDVKM. The V end was cut by 5 bases, the J end by 2 bases, with 12 bases between.

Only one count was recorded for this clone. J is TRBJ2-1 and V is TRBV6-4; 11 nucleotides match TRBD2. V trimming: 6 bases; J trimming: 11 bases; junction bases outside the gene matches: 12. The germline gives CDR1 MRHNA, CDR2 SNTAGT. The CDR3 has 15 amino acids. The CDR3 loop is CASRRTSGPGGKQFF. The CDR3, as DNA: TGTGCCAGCAGACGGACTAGCGGGCCGGGGGGTAAGCAGTTCTTC.

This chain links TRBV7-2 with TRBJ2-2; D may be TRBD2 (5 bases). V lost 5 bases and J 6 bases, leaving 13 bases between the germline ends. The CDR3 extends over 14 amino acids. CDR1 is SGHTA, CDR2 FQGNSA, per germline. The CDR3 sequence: CASSPGSAAGELFF. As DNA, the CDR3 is TGTGCCAGCAGCCCGGGGTCAGCGGCCGGGGAGCTGTTTTTT. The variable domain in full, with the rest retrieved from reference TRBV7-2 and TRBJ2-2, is GAGVSQSPSNKVTEKGKDVELRCDPISGHTALYWYRQSLGQGLEFLIYFQGNSAPDKSGLPSDRFSAERTGGSVSTLTIQRTQQEDSAVYLCASSPGSAAGELFFGEGSRLTVL.

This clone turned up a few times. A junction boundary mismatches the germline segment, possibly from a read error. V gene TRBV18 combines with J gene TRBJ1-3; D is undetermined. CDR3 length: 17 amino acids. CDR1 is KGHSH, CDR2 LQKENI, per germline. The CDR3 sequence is CASSPNVFGSSGNTIYF. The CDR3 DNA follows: TGTGCCAGTTCACCAAATGTTTTCGGGAGCTCTGGAAACACCATATATTTT.

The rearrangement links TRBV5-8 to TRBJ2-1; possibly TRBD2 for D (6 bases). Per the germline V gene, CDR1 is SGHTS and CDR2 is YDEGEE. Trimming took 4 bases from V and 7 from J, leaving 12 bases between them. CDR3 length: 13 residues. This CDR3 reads CASSLGTGNEQFF. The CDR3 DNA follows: TGTGCCAGCAGCCTTGGGACTGGGAATGAGCAGTTCTTC.

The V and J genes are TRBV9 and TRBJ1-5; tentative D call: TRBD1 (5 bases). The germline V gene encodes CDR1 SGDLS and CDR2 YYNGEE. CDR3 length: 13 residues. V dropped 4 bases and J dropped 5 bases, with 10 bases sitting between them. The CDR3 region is CASSRDGYQPQHF. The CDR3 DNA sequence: TGTGCCAGCAGCCGGGACGGTTATCAGCCCCAGCATTTT.

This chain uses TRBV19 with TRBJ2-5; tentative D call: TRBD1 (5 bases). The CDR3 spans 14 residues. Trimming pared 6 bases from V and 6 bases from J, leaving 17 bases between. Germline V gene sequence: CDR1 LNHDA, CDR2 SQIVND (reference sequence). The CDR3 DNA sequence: TGTGCCAGTAGCCTTGGGGCCTTATGGAAGACCCAGTACTTC. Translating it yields CASSLGALWKTQYF.

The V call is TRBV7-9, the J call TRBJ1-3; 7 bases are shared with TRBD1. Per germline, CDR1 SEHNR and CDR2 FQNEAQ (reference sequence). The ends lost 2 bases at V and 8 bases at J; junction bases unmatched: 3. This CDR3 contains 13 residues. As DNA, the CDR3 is TGTGCCAGCAGCTTACAGCAGGGGGACACCATATATTTT. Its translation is CASSLQQGDTIYF.